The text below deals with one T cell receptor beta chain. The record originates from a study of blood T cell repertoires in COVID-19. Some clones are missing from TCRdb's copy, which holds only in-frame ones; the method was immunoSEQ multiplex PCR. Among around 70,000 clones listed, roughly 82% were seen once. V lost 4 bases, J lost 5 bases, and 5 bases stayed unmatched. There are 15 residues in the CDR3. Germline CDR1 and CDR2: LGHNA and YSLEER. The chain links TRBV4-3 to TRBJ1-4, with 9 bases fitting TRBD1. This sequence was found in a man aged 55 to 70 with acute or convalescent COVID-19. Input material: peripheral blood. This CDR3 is CASSRWGTGNEKLFF. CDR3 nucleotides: TGCGCCAGCAGCCGATGGGGGACAGGGAATGAAAAACTGTTTTTT.